The 26 T cell receptor beta chains listed next were all sequenced from one sample in a study of post-analysis software for immune sequencing data. What these receptors recognize is not known. Findings and caveats of the study: About five TRBV segments, including TRBV5-6, TRBV5-1 and TRBV20-1, were more frequent in patients than controls.

Every TCR beta cDNA library bore unique molecular identifiers. TCRdb reprocessed the PCR reads with MiXCR, giving one entry per CDR3 protein. The table lists some 370,000 distinct CDR3 sequences, approximately 33% of them singletons. The specimen sequenced was blood. The receptors stem from a girl aged 10 to 17 with multiple sclerosis.

The table lists this clonotype with a few counts. The V gene is TRBV4-2, the J gene TRBJ1-2; TRBD1 matches 7 bases. Germline CDR1 LGHNA, CDR2 YNFKEQ. The CDR3 has 15 residues. V shed 2 bases, J shed 4 bases, and the junction held 7 bases outside the gene matches. In DNA, the CDR3 is TGTGCCAGCAGCCAAACTCCCCGGGACAGCTATGGCTACACCTTC. Protein: CASSQTPRDSYGYTF.

This clonotype came up a few times. This chain joins TRBV7-9 and TRBJ2-3; perhaps TRBD1 as D (7 bases). The V gene lost 5 bases and the J gene lost 0 bases, with 18 bases spanning the gap. The CDR3 runs to 17 residues. CDR1 is SEHNR, CDR2 FQNEAQ, per germline (reference sequence). CDR3 amino acids: CASSPEGAPTSTDTQYF. The CDR3 DNA follows: TGTGCCAGCAGCCCGGAGGGGGCCCCTACTAGCACAGATACGCAGTATTTT.

V gene TRBV19 combines with J gene TRBJ2-1; 9 nucleotides match TRBD2. The germline V gene has CDR1 LNHDA and CDR2 SQIVND (reference sequence). The length of the CDR3 is 15 residues. V shed 1 base and J 8 bases; nucleotides not matched to a gene: 6. The CDR3 DNA is TGTGCCAGTAGTATAGGCGGGGGGGCCTCGCATGAGCAGTTCTTC. Its translation is CASSIGGGASHEQFF.

The chain couples TRBV27 to TRBJ1-2; maybe TRBD1 (5 bases). V gave up 3 bases and J gave up 4 bases, with 12 bases separating them. Germline CDR1 and CDR2: MNHEY and SMNVEV (reference sequence). This CDR3 region has 14 residues. The CDR3 protein is CASSFTGTGYGYTF. The DNA for the CDR3 is TGTGCCAGCAGTTTCACGGGAACAGGCTATGGCTACACCTTC.

Written as DNA, the CDR3 is TGTGCCAGCAGCCGCTTCACAGGGATCAACGAGCAGTACTTC. It codes for CASSRFTGINEQYF. The chain carries TRBV14 and TRBJ2-5; TRBD1 might be the D (6 bases). Gene TRBJ2-7 matches the end of the DNA better, so the J call may be wrong. Germline V gene lookup returns CDR1 SGHDN and CDR2 FVKESK. This CDR3 has 14 amino acids.

The chain recombines TRBV12-5 with TRBJ2-1, with 11 nucleotides matching TRBD2. The germline V gene encodes CDR1 LGHNT and CDR2 FRNRAP. The J segment lost 10 bases and the V segment lost 0 bases, leaving 2 bases of the junction unmatched. The CDR3 is 14 residues long. CDR3 nucleotides: TGTGCTAGTGGTTTGGTAGGACTAGCGGGCGAGCAGTTCTTC. Residues: CASGLVGLAGEQFF.

The V call is TRBV11-3, the J call TRBJ2-1, with 8 nucleotides matching TRBD2. Germline V gene lookup returns CDR1 SGHNT and CDR2 YENEEA. J gave up 8 bases and V 4 bases, and 4 bases lay outside the gene matches. This CDR3 is 13 amino acids long. This CDR3 is CASSYSGVYEQFF. The CDR3 DNA reads TGTGCCAGCAGCTATAGCGGGGTCTATGAGCAGTTCTTC.

In its sample, this clonotype was seen many times. The genes are TRBV2 and TRBJ2-5, with TRBD1 matching 8 bases. The CDR3 consists of 14 residues. The germline CDR1 and CDR2 sequences are SNHLY and FYNNEI. J gave up 5 bases and V 5 bases, and 7 bases lay outside the gene matches. CDR3 in amino acids: CASSFRTGTETQYF. The CDR3 nucleotides are TGTGCCAGCAGTTTCCGGACAGGGACGGAGACCCAGTACTTC.

This clonotype showed up just a few times. CDR3 sequence reads: CSAHDRGSYNEQFF. CDR3 DNA: TGCAGTGCCCATGACCGTGGCTCCTACAATGAGCAGTTCTTC. The J gene is TRBJ2-1, the V gene TRBV20-1; D is unclear. This CDR3 is 14 amino acids long. Looked up from germline, CDR1 is DFQATT and CDR2 is SNEGSKA (reference sequence). Trimming left V 6 bases short and J 0 bases short, with 12 bases between.

This clonotype appeared a few times. The chain uses TRBV29-1 and TRBJ2-5; TRBD1 is a possible D gene (6 bases). Germline CDR1 is SQVTM and CDR2 is ANQGSEA. Trimming removed 3 bases at V and 7 bases at J, with 9 bases between. The CDR3 loop spans 11 amino acids. Here the CDR3 DNA reads TGCAGCGTTGACAGGGGTGGGACCCAGTACTTC. It is translated as CSVDRGGTQYF.

The chain combines TRBV12-3 or TRBV12-4 with TRBJ2-1, with a weak D call TRBD2 (6 bases). Between the trimmed V and J ends, which lost 3 bases and 10 bases, there was a span of 19 bases. The CDR3 contains 15 residues. CDR3 DNA: TGTGCCAGCAGTTTGGGACTGCTACAAGAGGAGGAGCAGTTCTTC. It translates to CASSLGLLQEEEQFF.

This clonotype was observed a few times. The V gene is TRBV29-1, the J gene TRBJ1-2; 10 bases agree with TRBD1. The V segment lost 7 bases and the J segment 8 bases; nucleotides outside the gene matches: 13. The length of the CDR3 is 14 residues. Germline CDR1 and CDR2: SQVTM and ANQGSEA. CDR3: CSALPRDRGHGYTF. CDR3 coding DNA: TGCAGCGCTCTACCGCGGGACAGGGGACACGGCTACACCTTC.

V usage is TRBV12-3 or TRBV12-4 and J usage is TRBJ1-2; no clear D gene. V lost 3 bases to trimming and J lost 8 bases, with 10 bases between them. The CDR3 loop spans 12 amino acids. The CDR3 loop reads CASSFTAGGYTF. The CDR3, as DNA: TGTGCCAGCAGTTTCACAGCCGGGGGCTACACCTTC.

This clonotype showed up just a few times. The chain uses TRBV28 and TRBJ1-6; D gene unclear. V was clipped by 5 bases and J by 8 bases, with 7 bases between them. The CDR3 totals 12 residues. Germline CDR1 MDHEN, CDR2 SYDVKM. The CDR3 DNA reads TGTGCCAGCAGTCTGGTTGATTCACCCCTCCACTTT. Its protein is CASSLVDSPLHF. The full variable domain, with the rest looked up from reference TRBV28 and TRBJ1-6, is DVKVTQSSRYLVKRTGEKVFLECVQDMDHENMFWYRQDPGLGLRLIYFSYDVKMKEKGDIPEGYSVSREKKERFSLILESASTNQTSMYLCASSLVDSPLHFGNGTRLTVT.

This clonotype was observed a single time. The V and J genes are TRBV3-1 and TRBJ1-1; D uncertain. V lost 2 bases, J lost 9 bases, and 13 bases lay in between. In germline, CDR1 is LGHDT, CDR2 YNNKEL (reference sequence). CDR3 length: 13 residues. In nucleotides, the CDR3 is TGTGCCAGCAGCCAATCCGGCCACAGTAAAGCTTTCTTT. It yields the protein CASSQSGHSKAFF.

There are a few counts of this clonotype. This chain joins TRBV18 and TRBJ2-1; D unresolved. Germline CDR1 and CDR2: KGHSH and LQKENI. Trimming shortened V by 5 bases and J by 0 bases, and 14 bases separated the two germline ends. This CDR3 has 16 amino acids. The CDR3 loop is CASSASTAVSYNEQFF. The CDR3 DNA follows: TGTGCCAGCTCAGCCTCCACGGCGGTCTCCTACAATGAGCAGTTCTTC.

The chain recombines TRBV5-6 with TRBJ1-5; the D is unclear. Trimming took off 2 bases at V and 9 bases at J, with 15 bases between the two ends. Germline V lookup: CDR1 SGHDT, CDR2 YYEEEE. The CDR3 sequence is 14 residues long. The DNA of the CDR3 is TGTGCCAGCAGCTTTGGGCAGGAGTGGGGGCCCCAGCATTTT. This codes for CASSFGQEWGPQHF.

This clonotype was counted only a few times. The chain joins TRBV4-3 to TRBJ2-3; perhaps TRBD1 as D (7 bases). The V gene lost 4 bases and the J gene lost 0 bases, with 17 bases spanning the gap. Germline V gene data show CDR1 as LGHNA and CDR2 as YSLEER. This CDR3 is 17 amino acids long. The CDR3 DNA follows: TGCGCCAGCAGCCTTCGTGGAGGGGGCGCTAGCACAGATACGCAGTATTTT. This sequence encodes CASSLRGGGASTDTQYF.

This clonotype came up a few times. The junction shows a germline mismatch at one end, possibly a read error. The V and J genes are TRBV20-1 and TRBJ2-3; TRBD2 might be the D (5 bases). The CDR3 is 11 amino acids. Germline CDR1 DFQATT, CDR2 SNEGSKA (reference sequence). The CDR3 loop reads CSARREDAQYF. In DNA, the CDR3 is TGCAGTGCTAGACGGGAAGATGCGCAGTATTTT.

This rearrangement joins TRBV29-1 to TRBJ1-2; TRBD1 agrees at 8 bases. In germline, CDR1 is SQVTM, CDR2 ANQGSEA. CDR3 size: 11 residues. J gave up 7 bases and V 7 bases, and 5 bases lay outside the gene matches. The CDR3 reads CSAFTGGGYTF. The CDR3 DNA sequence: TGCAGCGCTTTTACAGGGGGTGGCTACACCTTC.

The genes are TRBV10-3 and TRBJ1-5; D gene ambiguous. Germline loops: CDR1 ENHRY, CDR2 SYGVKD. The germline V and J ends were trimmed by 5 bases and 6 bases, with 11 bases remaining between them. The CDR3 has 13 amino acids. CDR3 sequence reads: CAISTGLLQPQHF. In DNA, the CDR3 is TGTGCCATCAGTACGGGGTTACTTCAGCCCCAGCATTTT.

This chain uses TRBV5-1 with TRBJ1-4; TRBD1 agrees at 9 bases. CDR1 is SGHRS, CDR2 YFSETQ, per germline. J was trimmed by 5 bases and V by 3 bases; bases with no gene match: 8. This CDR3 contains 16 residues. CDR3 nucleotide sequence: TGCGCCAGCAGCTCTGGGAACAGGGGGCCAAATGAAAAACTGTTTTTT. This sequence encodes CASSSGNRGPNEKLFF.

In the case of this clonotype: One end of the junction fails to match germline, which may point to a read error. The chain couples TRBV28 to TRBJ2-3, with D possibly TRBD1 on 6 matching bases. Germline V lookup: CDR1 MDHEN, CDR2 SYDVKM. The CDR3 has 13 amino acids. The CDR3 here is CASEQGTADTQYF. CDR3 in DNA: TGCGCCAGCGAACAGGGTACAGCAGATACGCAGTATTTT.

The table lists this clonotype with many counts. The chain carries TRBV4-2 and TRBJ2-3, with 14 bases fitting TRBD2. Germline V gene data show CDR1 as LGHNA and CDR2 as YNFKEQ. The CDR3 runs to 18 residues. J was trimmed by 1 base and V by 0 bases; bases with no gene match: 3. CDR3 loop: CASSQEGTSGRGTDTQYF. Here the CDR3 DNA reads TGTGCCAGCAGCCAAGAGGGGACTAGCGGGAGAGGCACAGATACGCAGTATTTT.

This chain uses TRBV19 with TRBJ2-3, with TRBD1 matching 9 bases. The V segment lost 9 bases and the J segment 4 bases; nucleotides outside the gene matches: 8. In germline, CDR1 is LNHDA, CDR2 SQIVND (reference sequence). The CDR3 consists of 14 residues. The CDR3 spells CASARGQGPDTQYF. The CDR3 bases are TGTGCCAGCGCGCGAGGACAGGGGCCAGATACGCAGTATTTT.

The chain uses TRBV25-1 and TRBJ2-6, with D unresolved. V was clipped by 1 base and J by 2 bases, with 0 bases between them. From germline, CDR1 is MGHDK and CDR2 SYGVNS. The CDR3 length is 13 residues. CDR3 loop: CASSESGANVLTF. The CDR3 DNA is TGTGCCAGCAGTGAATCTGGGGCCAACGTCCTGACTTTC.